What follows are 7 T cell receptor beta chains derived from one specimen sequenced in a study of Graves' ophthalmopathy and Graves' hyperthyroidism. Scientists amplified the TCR beta CDR3 regions from RNA transcripts. RT-PCR was first run with HTBI primers, then multiplex PCR in a second round. TCRdb re-called the multiplex PCR reads through MiXCR, storing one row per CDR3 protein. This table has over a million distinct CDR3 sequences, less than 45% appearing once. Material for sequencing was peripheral blood or thyroid tissue (not recorded which). The receptors originated from an adult man with Graves' hyperthyroidism.

The genes are TRBV12-3 or TRBV12-4 and TRBJ1-2; TRBD1 is a possible D gene (6 bases). V was pared by 6 bases and J by 3 bases, with 14 bases between. This CDR3 spans 14 amino acids. Here the CDR3 DNA reads TGTGCCAGCAGCCTGAGGGGGTTCCACTATGGCTACACCTTC. Residues: CASSLRGFHYGYTF.

V and J are TRBV28 and TRBJ1-2; D ambiguous. V was cut by 8 bases and J by 2 bases, with 15 bases left in between. Germline loops: CDR1 MDHEN, CDR2 SYDVKM. The CDR3 contains 14 residues. In DNA, the CDR3 is TGTGCCAGCGGTAGGGTGAGATTCAACTATGGCTACACCTTC. Amino acid sequence: CASGRVRFNYGYTF.

Concerning this clonotype: Since a much larger clone is just one base distant, this may be a read error. V and J are TRBV20-1 and TRBJ1-6; TRBD1 matches at 9 bases. Germline V gene lookup returns CDR1 DFQATT and CDR2 SNEGSKA (reference sequence). The CDR3 length is 15 residues. This CDR3 reads CSVRDHRGLSSPLHF. CDR3 coding DNA: TGCAGTGTTAGAGATCACAGGGGGCTTAGTTCACCCCTCCACTTT.

Worth noting for this clonotype: This CDR3 fails to terminate in the conserved phenylalanine or tryptophan, so it likely reflects a read error. The V call is TRBV2, the J call TRBJ2-5; D uncertain. The V gene lost 4 bases and the J gene lost 7 bases, with 10 bases spanning the gap. The V gene's germline CDR1 is SNHLY and CDR2 FYNNEI. The CDR3 is made up of 12 amino acids. CDR3 region: CASSGGEGTQYS. In nucleotides, the CDR3 is TGTGCCAGCAGTGGTGGGGAAGGGACCCAGTACTCC.

V usage is TRBV10-3 and J usage is TRBJ2-7; D may be TRBD1 (5 bases). Between the trimmed V and J ends, which lost 10 bases and 3 bases, there was a span of 16 bases. CDR3 length: 13 amino acids. Germline CDR1 is ENHRY and CDR2 is SYGVKD. The CDR3 region is CASCPTGIYEQYF. The CDR3 nucleotides are TGTGCCAGCTGTCCCACAGGAATCTACGAGCAGTACTTC.

About this clonotype: Possible read error: a much larger clone is one base away. The chain couples TRBV7-9 to TRBJ2-7; 7 positions agree with TRBD1. This CDR3 region has 15 residues. Per germline, CDR1 SEHNR and CDR2 FQNEAQ (reference sequence). V dropped 4 bases and J dropped 0; count of bases not matched to a gene: 6. CDR3 coding DNA: TGTGCCAGCAGCTCAAGGGGGCGCCCCTCCTACGAGCAGTACTTC. Translating gives CASSSRGRPSYEQYF.

The chain carries TRBV19 and TRBJ1-5; D perhaps matches TRBD1 (5 bases). This CDR3 is 14 amino acids long. Looked up from germline, CDR1 is LNHDA and CDR2 is SQIVND (reference sequence). Trimming took off 5 bases at V and 5 bases at J, with 13 bases between the two ends. CDR3 DNA sequence: TGTGCCAGTAGTCGCTCTGGGGCCTATCAGCCCCAGCATTTT. It is translated as CASSRSGAYQPQHF.